The next 20 T cell receptor beta chains were all read from a single sample in a study of identifying expanded T cells in peripheral blood. Assay used: immunoSEQ multiplex PCR; TCRdb lists only in-frame clones, some missing. The data hold 100,000 or so clones, with around 88% observed a single time. The sequenced material came from blood. The receptor source for this set is a person aged 18-70 years in good health.

V usage is TRBV4-3 and J usage is TRBJ2-7, with 8 nucleotides matching TRBD2. The ends lost 3 bases at V and 5 bases at J; junction bases unmatched: 12. The CDR3 is 16 residues long. The germline CDR1 and CDR2 sequences are LGHNA and YSLEER. DNA of the CDR3: TGCGCCAGCAGCCATAAACCGGGACTAGTGCCCCACGAGCAGTACTTC. It encodes CASSHKPGLVPHEQYF.

The rearrangement joins TRBV5-1 to TRBJ2-2; tentative D call: TRBD1 (5 bases). Trimming shortened V by 0 bases and J by 4 bases, and 7 bases separated the two germline ends. This CDR3 contains 14 residues. Germline V gene data show CDR1 as SGHRS and CDR2 as YFSETQ. CDR3 sequence: CASSLGQGTGELFF. As DNA, the CDR3 is TGCGCCAGCAGCTTGGGGCAGGGCACCGGGGAGCTGTTTTTT.

The CDR3 region is CASSPRRDSRAEQYF. The CDR3 DNA follows: TGTGCCAGCAGCCCCCGGCGGGACAGTCGGGCCGAGCAGTACTTC. This chain links TRBV6-6 with TRBJ2-7; tentatively, D is TRBD1 (7 bases). Germline values: CDR1 MNHNY, CDR2 SVGAGI (reference sequence). This CDR3 region has 15 residues. The germline V and J ends were trimmed by 6 bases and 6 bases, with 21 bases remaining between them.

This clone was observed a few times. This chain uses TRBV4-3 with TRBJ2-3, with D uncertain. This CDR3 has 15 amino acids. V lost 0 bases and J 6 bases, leaving 13 bases between the germline ends. Germline loops: CDR1 LGHNA, CDR2 YSLEER. The CDR3 region is CASSQDGKPRDTQYF. As DNA, the CDR3 is TGCGCCAGCAGCCAAGATGGGAAACCCAGGGATACGCAGTATTTT.

The CDR3 DNA sequence: TGTGCCAGCAGCTTGGGGCTGGGCCGACTGAACGAGCAGTACTTC. It specifies CASSLGLGRLNEQYF. The chain is built from TRBV7-6 and TRBJ2-7; TRBD1 is a possible D gene (5 bases). The CDR3 spans 15 residues. V lost 3 bases to trimming and J lost 5 bases, with 17 bases between them. Per germline, CDR1 SGHVS and CDR2 FNYEAQ.

The chain carries TRBV7-2 and TRBJ1-5, with TRBD1 matching 11 bases. This CDR3 region has 16 residues. Losses at the gene ends were 1 base for V and 6 bases for J; bases not matched to a gene: 5. Germline values: CDR1 SGHTA, CDR2 FQGNSA. CDR3 sequence reads: CASSLVGTGGGQPQHF. Here the CDR3 DNA reads TGTGCCAGCAGCTTAGTCGGGACAGGGGGGGGTCAGCCCCAGCATTTT.

V and J are TRBV4-2 and TRBJ1-2, with D hard to call. Germline loops: CDR1 LGHNA, CDR2 YNFKEQ. The germline V and J ends were trimmed by 0 bases and 0 bases, with 11 bases remaining between them. The CDR3 has 16 residues. The CDR3 loop reads CASSQEVLRTNYGYTF. The CDR3, as DNA: TGTGCCAGCAGCCAAGAGGTCCTGAGAACTAACTATGGCTACACCTTC.

In this sample, this clone turned up once. The rearrangement uses TRBV19 and TRBJ2-6; possibly TRBD1 for D (6 bases). V was clipped by 5 bases and J by 1 base, with 9 bases between them. Germline V gives CDR1 LNHDA, CDR2 SQIVND (reference sequence). This CDR3 is 15 amino acids long. Here the CDR3 reads CASSLQGSGANVLTF. The CDR3 nucleotides are TGTGCCAGTAGTCTACAGGGTTCTGGGGCCAACGTCCTGACTTTC.

This sequence joins TRBV19 and TRBJ2-7; D is unresolved. Deletions cut 6 bases from V and 5 bases from J, with 14 bases between. There are 13 residues in the CDR3. Germline CDR1 and CDR2: LNHDA and SQIVND (reference sequence). The CDR3 region has the DNA TGTGCCAGTAGACCATCGACACCCCACGAGCAGTACTTC. Its translation: CASRPSTPHEQYF.

The chain carries TRBV19 and TRBJ1-1; D ambiguous. There are 16 residues in the CDR3. Germline V lookup: CDR1 LNHDA, CDR2 SQIVND (reference sequence). The V end was cut by 2 bases, the J end by 0 bases, with 13 bases between. The DNA for the CDR3 is TGTGCCAGTAGTATATTTTTCGGGCAGGTGAACACTGAAGCTTTCTTT. This encodes CASSIFFGQVNTEAFF.

V and J are TRBV7-9 and TRBJ1-1, with 9 bases that match TRBD1. This CDR3 is 14 amino acids long. Germline lookup yields CDR1 SEHNR and CDR2 FQNEAQ (reference sequence). V lost 3 bases and J lost 5; bases outside the gene matches: 4. The CDR3 loop reads CASSFGTGNTEAFF. In DNA, the CDR3 is TGTGCCAGCAGCTTCGGGACAGGGAATACTGAAGCTTTCTTT.

The chain is built from TRBV5-6 and TRBJ2-3; 9 bases agree with TRBD2. The ends lost 2 bases at V and 2 bases at J; junction bases unmatched: 6. The germline CDR1 and CDR2 sequences are SGHDT and YYEEEE. This CDR3 has 16 residues. In DNA, the CDR3 is TGTGCCAGCAGCTTTCGGCGCGGGGGGGTCACAGATACGCAGTATTTT. It is translated as CASSFRRGGVTDTQYF.

The rearrangement joins TRBV7-2 to TRBJ1-2, with D hard to call. V shed 1 base and J shed 6 bases, with 9 bases lying between them. The germline gives CDR1 SGHTA, CDR2 FQGNSA. The CDR3 consists of 13 residues. CDR3 residues: CASSLVGSHGYTF. The CDR3 bases are TGTGCCAGCAGCTTAGTTGGCTCTCATGGCTACACCTTC.

J is TRBJ2-2 and V is TRBV7-2; D unresolved. The CDR3 has 16 residues. V dropped 4 bases and J dropped 3 bases, with 15 bases sitting between them. The germline gives CDR1 SGHTA, CDR2 FQGNSA. The CDR3 sequence is CASSSTHGVDTGELFF. The CDR3 DNA reads TGTGCCAGCAGCTCTACCCATGGGGTGGACACCGGGGAGCTGTTTTTT.

The chain joins TRBV12-5 to TRBJ1-1; D is uncertain. CDR3 size: 13 residues. The germline gives CDR1 LGHNT, CDR2 FRNRAP. Trimming removed 6 bases at V and 1 base at J, with 9 bases between. The CDR3 bases are TGTGCTAGTGGCACACAGACGAACACTGAAGCTTTCTTT. Its protein is CASGTQTNTEAFF.

The J gene is TRBJ1-3, the V gene TRBV5-4; TRBD1 agrees at 7 bases. Germline trimming cut 4 bases from V and 3 bases from J; bases unmatched to any gene: 4. The CDR3 totals 14 residues. Germline loops: CDR1 SGHNT, CDR2 YYREEE (reference sequence). CDR3 in amino acids: CASSPDRVGNTIYF. CDR3 DNA sequence: TGTGCCAGCAGCCCCGACAGGGTTGGAAACACCATATATTTT.

V and J are TRBV7-9 and TRBJ1-2, with TRBD1 matching 9 bases. Trimming at V came to 4 bases and at J to 6 bases, leaving 6 bases not matched to a gene. From germline, CDR1 is SEHNR and CDR2 FQNEAQ (reference sequence). This CDR3 region has 14 residues. CDR3 DNA sequence: TGTGCCAGCAGCTCACCGGACAGGGGAAATGGCTACACCTTC. Its translation: CASSSPDRGNGYTF.

The chain employs TRBV7-9 and TRBJ1-2; perhaps TRBD1 as D (5 bases). The CDR3 loop spans 13 amino acids. Looked up from germline, CDR1 is SEHNR and CDR2 is FQNEAQ (reference sequence). Trimming removed 5 bases at V and 8 bases at J, with 15 bases between. CDR3 bases: TGTGCCAGCAGCGAGGGAGCAGGGTTGGGCTACACCTTC. This translates into CASSEGAGLGYTF.

The rearrangement uses TRBV4-1 and TRBJ2-1, with 9 positions matching TRBD2. V lost 4 bases, J lost 3 bases, and 4 bases stayed unmatched. The CDR3 spans 15 residues. Germline V gene data show CDR1 as MGHRA and CDR2 as YSYEKL. As DNA, the CDR3 is TGCGCCAGCAGCCCGCGGGGGGGCGGCTACAATGAGCAGTTCTTC. It yields the protein CASSPRGGGYNEQFF.

The rearrangement joins TRBV4-1 to TRBJ1-2; a weak D match, TRBD1 (5 bases). CDR3 length: 15 residues. Germline V lookup: CDR1 MGHRA, CDR2 YSYEKL. Trimming cost V 4 bases and J 4 bases, with 16 bases left between them. The CDR3 region is CASSPTFGGSYGYTF. The CDR3 DNA follows: TGCGCCAGCAGCCCTACTTTCGGGGGATCCTATGGCTACACCTTC.